This T cell receptor beta chain was sequenced for a study of shared clonotypes between healthy human individuals. Study observations and caveats: Clonotype sharing among donors, it was expected, would be affected by sequencing depth.

With respect to this clone: What it recognizes is unknown.

The germline CDR1 and CDR2 sequences are ENHRY and SYGVKD. CDR3 length: 11 amino acids. The V gene lost 10 bases and the J gene lost 3 bases, with 7 bases spanning the gap. Study donors comprised healthy, HIV-negative adults devoid of recent acute infection or vaccination. Every contributor of samples was a Caucasian grown-up residing in Nashville, Tennessee. A CD45RA+ naive subset and a CD45RA-negative memory subset were split from CD4+ cells. TCRdb's table, derived via immunoSEQ multiplex PCR, lists solely in-frame clones and lacks some. The table has some 1,600,000 clones, approximately 98% seen once; the top ten hold roughly 0.45%.

Sequenced material: naive CD4+ T cells sorted from blood. Subset described: CD45RA+ positively selected. The TCR sequence derives from a man aged 25 to 45 in good health. The rearrangement links TRBV10-3 to TRBJ2-1; D remains unclear. CDR3 sequence reads: CATIGYNEQFF. In DNA, the CDR3 is TGTGCCACCATAGGCTACAATGAGCAGTTCTTC.